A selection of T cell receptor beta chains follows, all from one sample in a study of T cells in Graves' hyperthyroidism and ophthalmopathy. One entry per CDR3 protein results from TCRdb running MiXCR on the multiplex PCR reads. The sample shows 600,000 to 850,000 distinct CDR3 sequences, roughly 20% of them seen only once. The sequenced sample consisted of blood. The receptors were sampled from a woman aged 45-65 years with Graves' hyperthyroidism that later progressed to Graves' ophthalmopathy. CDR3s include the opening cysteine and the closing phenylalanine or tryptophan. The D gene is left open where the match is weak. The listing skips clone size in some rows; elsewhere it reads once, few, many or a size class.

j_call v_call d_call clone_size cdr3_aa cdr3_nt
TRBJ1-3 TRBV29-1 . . CSVFAGEKGNTIYF TGCAGCGTTTTCGCAGGGGAAAAAGGAAACACCATATATTTT
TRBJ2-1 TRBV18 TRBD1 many CASSPPPGQVLSYNEQFF TGTGCCAGCTCACCACCCCCCGGACAGGTCCTCTCCTACAATGAGCAGTTCTTC
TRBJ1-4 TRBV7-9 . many CASSLAGTSNEKLFF TGTGCCAGCAGCTTAGCCGGGACATCGAATGAAAAACTGTTTTTT
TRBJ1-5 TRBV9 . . CASSEQGVGNQPQHF TGTGCCAGCAGCGAACAGGGCGTCGGCAATCAGCCCCAGCATTTT
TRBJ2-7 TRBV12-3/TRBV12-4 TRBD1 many CASSRAGGLNEQYF TGTGCCAGCAGTAGGGCAGGGGGCTTGAACGAGCAGTACTTC
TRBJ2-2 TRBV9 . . CASSRRGADTGELFF TGTGCCAGCAGCCGACGGGGGGCGGACACCGGGGAGCTGTTTTTT
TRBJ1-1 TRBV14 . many CASSQEGFMNTEAFF TGTGCCAGCAGCCAAGAAGGCTTTATGAACACTGAAGCTTTCTTT
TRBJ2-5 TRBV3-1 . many CASSQMGPLSGETQYF TGTGCCAGCAGCCAAATGGGACCCTTGAGCGGTGAGACCCAGTACTTC
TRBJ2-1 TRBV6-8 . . CASSYSRNSTYNEQFF TGTGCCAGCAGTTACTCCCGAAACTCCACCTACAATGAGCAGTTCTTC
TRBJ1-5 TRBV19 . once CASSLGHSPIQPQHF TGTGCCAGTAGTCTCGGACATTCTCCGATCCAGCCCCAGCATTTT
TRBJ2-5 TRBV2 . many CASSGNRDIQETQYF TGTGCCAGCAGCGGAAACCGGGACATCCAAGAGACCCAGTACTTC
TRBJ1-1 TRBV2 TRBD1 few CASSVPGQGSEAFF TGTGCCAGCAGCGTCCCGGGACAGGGTTCTGAAGCTTTCTTT
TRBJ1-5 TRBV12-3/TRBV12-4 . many CASSLNGGGQPQHF TGTGCCAGCAGTTTAAATGGGGGGGGTCAGCCCCAGCATTTT
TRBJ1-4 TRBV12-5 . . CASGLTTPRNEKLFF TGTGCTAGTGGTTTGACCACTCCGAGGAATGAAAAACTGTTTTTT
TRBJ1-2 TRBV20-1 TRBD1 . CSALTGGWGYTF TGCAGTGCCCTTACAGGGGGCTGGGGCTACACCTTC
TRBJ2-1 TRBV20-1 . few CSAMGDSSYNEQFF TGCAGTGCTATGGGGGATTCATCCTACAATGAGCAGTTCTTC
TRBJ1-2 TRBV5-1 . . CASSSGLAAVYGYTF TGCGCCAGCAGCTCAGGGTTGGCCGCTGTCTATGGCTACACCTTC
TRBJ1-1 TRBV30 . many CAWKAGLNTEAFF TGTGCCTGGAAGGCAGGTCTTAACACTGAAGCTTTCTTT
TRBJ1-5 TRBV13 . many CASSLGIPGNSNQPQHF TGTGCCAGCAGTCTAGGGATCCCTGGAAATAGCAATCAGCCCCAGCATTTT
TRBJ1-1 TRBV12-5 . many CASGLVEEGTEAFF TGTGCTAGTGGTTTGGTAGAAGAGGGGACTGAAGCTTTCTTT
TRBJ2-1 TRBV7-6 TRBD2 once CASSQRLAGETPLYNEQFF TGTGCCAGCAGCCAGCGACTAGCGGGAGAAACCCCCCTCTACAATGAGCAGTTCTTC
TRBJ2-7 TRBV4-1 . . CASSQGGGGLSYEQYF TGCGCCAGCAGCCAAGGGGGTGGCGGTCTCTCCTACGAGCAGTACTTC
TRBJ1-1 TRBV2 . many CAGYPGPPLNTEAFF TGTGCCGGATACCCCGGGCCTCCCCTCAACACTGAAGCTTTCTTT
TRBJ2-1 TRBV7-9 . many CASSLAPLYNEQFF TGTGCCAGCAGCTTAGCACCTTTATACAATGAGCAGTTCTTC
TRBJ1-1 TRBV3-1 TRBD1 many CASSPGQGVYGFF TGTGCCAGCAGCCCGGGGCAGGGGGTCTACGGTTTCTTT
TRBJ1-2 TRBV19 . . CASSASPNYGYTF TGTGCCAGTAGTGCCTCTCCTAACTATGGCTACACCTTC
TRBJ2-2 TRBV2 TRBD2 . CASSESGGPHTGELFF TGTGCCAGCAGTGAAAGCGGGGGCCCCCACACCGGGGAGCTGTTTTTT
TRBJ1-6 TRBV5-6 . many CASSIPGDWNSPLHF TGTGCCAGCAGCATTCCGGGAGATTGGAATTCACCCCTCCACTTT
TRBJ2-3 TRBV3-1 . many CASSQGGEGTDTQYF TGTGCCAGCAGCCAAGGGGGGGAGGGCACAGATACGCAGTATTTT
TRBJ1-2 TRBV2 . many CASSEPVNYGYTF TGTGCCAGCAGTGAACCCGTTAACTATGGCTACACCTTC
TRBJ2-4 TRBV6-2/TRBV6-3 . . CASILQGAKNIQYF TGTGCCAGCATCCTACAGGGAGCCAAAAACATTCAGTACTTC
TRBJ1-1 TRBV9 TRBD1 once CASSALGQLNTEAFF TGTGCCAGCAGCGCTTTGGGACAGTTGAACACTGAAGCTTTCTTT
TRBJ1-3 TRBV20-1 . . CSASTGWGNTIYF TGCAGTGCTAGTACAGGGTGGGGAAACACCATATATTTT